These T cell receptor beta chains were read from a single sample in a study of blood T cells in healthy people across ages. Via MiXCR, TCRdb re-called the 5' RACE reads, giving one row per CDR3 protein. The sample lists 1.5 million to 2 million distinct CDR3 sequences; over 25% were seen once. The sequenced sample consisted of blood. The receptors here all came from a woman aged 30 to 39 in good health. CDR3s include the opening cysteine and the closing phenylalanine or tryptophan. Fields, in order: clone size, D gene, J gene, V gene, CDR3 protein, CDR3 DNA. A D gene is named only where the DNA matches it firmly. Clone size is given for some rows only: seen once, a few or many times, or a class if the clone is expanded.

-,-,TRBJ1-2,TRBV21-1,CAGSKGTGGTF,TGTGCCGGCAGCAAGGGTACAGGGGGCACCTTC
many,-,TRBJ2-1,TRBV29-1,CSVGARGVSNEQFF,TGCAGCGTTGGGGCCAGGGGGGTGAGCAATGAGCAGTTCTTC
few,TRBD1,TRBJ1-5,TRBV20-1,CSATSSRDRAYNQPQHF,TGCAGTGCTACCTCCTCCCGGGACAGGGCTTACAATCAGCCCCAGCATTTT
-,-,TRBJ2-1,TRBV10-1,CASSADSVTNSQFF,TGCGCCAGCAGTGCGGACTCCGTGACGAATTCGCAGTTCTTC
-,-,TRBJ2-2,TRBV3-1,CASSQMLSGELFF,TGTGCCAGCAGCCAGATGTTAAGTGGAGAGCTGTTTTTT
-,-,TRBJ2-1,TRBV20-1,CSARELGRISYNEQFF,TGCAGTGCTAGGGAGCTTGGGCGGATATCTTACAATGAGCAGTTCTTC
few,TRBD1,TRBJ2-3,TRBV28,CASSWGDRGQADTQYF,TGTGCCAGCAGTTGGGGGGACAGGGGGCAAGCAGATACGCAGTATTTT
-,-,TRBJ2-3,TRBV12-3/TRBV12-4,CASSDSTDMEYF,TGTGCCAGCAGTGACAGCACAGATATGGAGTATTTT
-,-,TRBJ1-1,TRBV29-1,CSVEKSDKLYTEAFF,TGCAGCGTTGAAAAGTCCGACAAACTGTACACTGAAGCTTTCTTT
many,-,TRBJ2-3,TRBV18,CASSPGLSTDTQYF,TGCGCCAGCAGCCCCGGACTAAGCACAGATACGCAGTATTTT
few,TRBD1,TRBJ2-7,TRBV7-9,CASSLPPDRVAYEQYF,TGTGCCAGCAGCTTGCCTCCCGACAGGGTGGCCTACGAGCAGTACTTC
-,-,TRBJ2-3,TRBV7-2,CASSPAGTNMADTQYF,TGTGCCAGCAGCCCGGCCGGGACAAACATGGCAGATACGCAGTATTTT
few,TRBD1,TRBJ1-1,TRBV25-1,CASSDQGAKNTEAFF,TGTGCCAGCAGTGATCAGGGGGCTAAGAACACTGAAGCTTTCTTT
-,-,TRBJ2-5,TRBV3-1,CASNHLNRFETQYF,TGTGCCAGCAACCACCTCAACAGGTTTGAGACCCAGTACTTC
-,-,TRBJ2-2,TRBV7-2,CASSSPSSTGELFF,TGTGCCAGCAGCTCTCCTAGCAGCACCGGGGAGCTGTTTTTT
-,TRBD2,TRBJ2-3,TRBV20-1,CSATPGTSGRTDTQYF,TGCAGTGCCACTCCCGGGACTAGCGGGAGAACAGATACGCAGTATTTT
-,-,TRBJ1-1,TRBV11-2,CASSFAQTTEAFF,TGTGCCAGCAGCTTTGCCCAGACCACTGAAGCTTTCTTT
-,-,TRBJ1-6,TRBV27,CASSFSTLTDSPLHF,TGTGCCAGCAGTTTTTCGACTCTCACCGACTCACCCCTCCACTTT
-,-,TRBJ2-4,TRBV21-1,CASSKDIQDVAKNIQYF,TGTGCCAGCAGCAAGGATATCCAGGACGTAGCCAAAAACATTCAGTACTTC
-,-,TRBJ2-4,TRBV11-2,CASSASPAGSPLMEQYF,TGTGCCAGCAGCGCAAGTCCCGCGGGGTCCCCTCTTATGGAGCAGTACTTC
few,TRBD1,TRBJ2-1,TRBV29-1,CSVVRQGDRNEQFF,TGCAGCGTTGTGCGACAGGGGGATCGGAATGAGCAGTTCTTC
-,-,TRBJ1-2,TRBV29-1,CSVDSGTYGYTF,TGCAGCGTTGACTCTGGGACTTATGGCTACACCTTC
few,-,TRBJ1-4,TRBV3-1,CASSRWGNEKLFF,TGTGCCAGCTCGCGTTGGGGTAATGAAAAACTGTTTTTT
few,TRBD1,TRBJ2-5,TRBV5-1,CASSHGPGTEETQYF,TGCGCCAGCAGCCACGGCCCTGGGACAGAAGAGACCCAGTACTTC
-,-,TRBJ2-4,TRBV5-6,CASSSFTFFEDIRTSSGKNIQYF,TGTGCCAGCAGCTCCTTCACTTTCTTCGAAGACATTCGGACCTCGTCAGGGAAAAACATTCAGTACTTC
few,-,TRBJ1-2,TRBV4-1,CASSQDGRKITNYGYTF,TGCGCCAGCAGCCAAGATGGCAGGAAAATTACTAACTATGGCTACACCTTC
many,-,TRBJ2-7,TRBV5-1,CASSLEGQDKQYF,TGCGCCAGCAGCTTGGAGGGACAAGACAAGCAGTACTTC
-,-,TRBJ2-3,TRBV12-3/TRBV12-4,CASSPWVRGGADTQYF,TGTGCCAGCAGCCCCTGGGTCCGGGGCGGCGCAGATACGCAGTATTTT
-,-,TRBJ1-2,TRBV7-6,CASSLLGIQGYTF,TGTGCCAGCAGCTTATTGGGAATTCAGGGCTACACCTTC
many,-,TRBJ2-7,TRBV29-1,CSVGWGDYEQYF,TGCAGCGTTGGATGGGGGGACTACGAGCAGTACTTC
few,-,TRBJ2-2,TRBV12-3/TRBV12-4,CASSLRQRITGELFF,TGTGCCAGCAGTTTACGACAGAGAATCACCGGGGAGCTGTTTTTT
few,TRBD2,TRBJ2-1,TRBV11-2,CAGSLGLAGRNEQFF,TGTGCCGGCAGCCTGGGACTAGCGGGCCGAAATGAGCAGTTCTTC
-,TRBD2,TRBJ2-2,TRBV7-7,CASSPGLAGGTGELFF,TGTGCCAGCAGTCCGGGACTAGCGGGTGGAACCGGGGAGCTGTTTTTT
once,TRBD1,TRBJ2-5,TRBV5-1,CASSSSGGVRETQYF,TGCGCCAGCAGTTCCTCAGGGGGAGTGAGAGAGACCCAGTACTTC
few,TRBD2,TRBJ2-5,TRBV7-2,CASTLSGGLEETQYF,TGTGCCAGCACCCTTAGCGGGGGCCTGGAAGAGACCCAGTACTTC
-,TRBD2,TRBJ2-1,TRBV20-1,CSASSSGTYNEQFF,TGCAGTGCTAGCTCTAGCGGGACCTACAATGAGCAGTTCTTC
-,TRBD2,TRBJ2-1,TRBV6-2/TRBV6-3,CASSPGTSGEPTYEQFF,TGTGCCAGCAGCCCGGGGACTAGCGGGGAACCTACATATGAGCAGTTCTTC
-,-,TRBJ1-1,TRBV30,CALNRVLNTEAFF,TGTGCCTTAAACAGGGTGCTGAACACTGAAGCTTTCTTT
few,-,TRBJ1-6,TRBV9,CASSVTGHNSPLHF,TGTGCCAGCAGCGTTACAGGGCACAATTCACCCCTCCACTTT
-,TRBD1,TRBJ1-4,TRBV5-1,CASRPGTGGITNEKLFF,TGCGCCAGCAGACCCGGGACAGGGGGCATTACTAATGAAAAACTGTTTTTT
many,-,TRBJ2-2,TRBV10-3,CAISSTDTGELFF,TGTGCCATCTCTAGCACAGACACCGGGGAGCTGTTTTTT
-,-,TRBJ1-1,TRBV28,CASRPRGVTEAFF,TGTGCCAGCAGGCCCCGGGGGGTCACTGAAGCTTTCTTT
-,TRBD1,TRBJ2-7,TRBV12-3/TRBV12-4,CASTWTGNSEQYF,TGTGCCAGCACATGGACAGGGAACAGCGAGCAGTACTTC
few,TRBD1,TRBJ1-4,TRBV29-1,CSVGDRVEKLFF,TGCAGCGTTGGGGACAGGGTTGAAAAACTGTTTTTT
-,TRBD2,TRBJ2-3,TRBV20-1,CSALPGLADTDTQYF,TGCAGTGCCCTACCGGGACTAGCGGACACAGATACGCAGTATTTT
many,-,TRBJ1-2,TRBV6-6,CASSRDGTNYGYTF,TGTGCCAGCAGTCGGGACGGGACTAACTATGGCTACACCTTC
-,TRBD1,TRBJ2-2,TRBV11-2,CASSEETGGEGELFF,TGTGCCAGCAGCGAGGAAACAGGGGGCGAAGGGGAGCTGTTTTTT
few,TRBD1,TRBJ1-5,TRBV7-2,CASRRTGGSQPQHF,TGTGCCAGCAGACGAACAGGGGGAAGTCAGCCCCAGCATTTT
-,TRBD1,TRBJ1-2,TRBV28,CASDTLGQGGGYTF,TGTGCCAGCGATACCCTAGGACAGGGGGGTGGCTACACCTTC
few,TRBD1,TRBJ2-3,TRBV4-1,CASSPQGQPRRTQYF,TGCGCCAGCAGCCCCCAGGGACAGCCAAGGAGGACGCAGTATTTT
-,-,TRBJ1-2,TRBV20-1,CSARDGTAGGYTF,TGCAGTGCTAGAGATGGGACGGCGGGAGGCTACACCTTC
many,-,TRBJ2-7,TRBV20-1,CSAIRGGLGGEQYF,TGCAGTGCGATCAGGGGGGGACTAGGCGGCGAGCAGTACTTC
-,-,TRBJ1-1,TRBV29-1,CSVEEGLNTEAFF,TGCAGCGTTGAAGAAGGGTTGAACACTGAAGCTTTCTTT